The 14 T cell receptor beta chains in this list originate from one sample, sequenced in a study of cytomegalovirus exposure and HLA in healthy donors. Amplification used 60 Vbeta primers and 13 Jbeta primers. Generated by immunoSEQ multiplex PCR, the TCRdb table keeps only in-frame clones and is missing some. The table includes approximately 110,000 clones, around 74% detected once. Source material: PBMCs. The receptors stem from a woman in her 40s in good health and CMV-seropositive.

V gene TRBV6-5 combines with J gene TRBJ1-5, with 8 bases that match TRBD1. The CDR3 sequence is 14 residues long. J was trimmed by 7 bases and V by 5 bases; bases with no gene match: 7. Germline V gene data show CDR1 as MNHEY and CDR2 as SVGAGI. The CDR3 nucleotides read TGTGCCAGCAGTGTAGTCAGGGGGCACCAGCCCCAGCATTTT. Translating gives CASSVVRGHQPQHF.

This clone has only a few counts. This rearrangement joins TRBV28 to TRBJ1-5; D is ambiguous. The CDR3 contains 12 residues. V lost 5 bases, J lost 7 bases, and 9 bases lay in between. From germline, CDR1 is MDHEN and CDR2 SYDVKM. CDR3 bases: TGTGCCAGCAGTCTCCCTAGACAGCCCCAGCATTTT. Its translation: CASSLPRQPQHF.

The chain recombines TRBV6-6 with TRBJ2-3, with 9 bases identical to TRBD2. With V trimmed by 2 bases and J by 2 bases, 5 bases remained unmatched. Germline CDR1 MNHNY, CDR2 SVGAGI (reference sequence). The CDR3 sequence is 16 residues long. The CDR3 loop reads CASSYVTSGLTDTQYF. DNA for the CDR3: TGTGCCAGCAGTTACGTGACTAGCGGACTCACAGATACGCAGTATTTT.

The V and J genes are TRBV5-6 and TRBJ2-7; D is undetermined. The CDR3 has 13 amino acids. The V gene's germline CDR1 is SGHDT and CDR2 YYEEEE. Trimming took 1 base from V and 3 from J, leaving 8 bases between them. The CDR3 sequence is CASSLWQFYEQYF. CDR3 nucleotides: TGTGCCAGCAGCTTGTGGCAGTTCTACGAGCAGTACTTC.

The chain recombines TRBV5-1 with TRBJ2-7; D ambiguous. This CDR3 is 14 amino acids long. V dropped 4 bases and J dropped 0 bases, with 11 bases sitting between them. The germline CDR1 and CDR2 sequences are SGHRS and YFSETQ. The CDR3 protein is CASSPRYDSYEQYF. The CDR3 coding sequence is TGCGCCAGCAGCCCTCGCTACGACTCCTACGAGCAGTACTTC.

The chain is built from TRBV6-5 and TRBJ2-1, with TRBD1 matching 7 bases. The germline CDR1 and CDR2 sequences are MNHEY and SVGAGI. This CDR3 is 11 amino acids long. With 6 bases clipped from V and 9 bases from J, the junction kept 2 bases outside the gene matches. As DNA, the CDR3 is TGTGCCAGCAGACAGGGGCCTGAGCAGTTCTTC. Protein sequence: CASRQGPEQFF.

This chain connects TRBV7-9 to TRBJ1-2, with 9 bases identical to TRBD1. V shed 4 bases, J shed 5 bases, and the junction held 8 bases outside the gene matches. The CDR3 loop spans 15 amino acids. CDR1 is SEHNR, CDR2 FQNEAQ, per germline (reference sequence). DNA for the CDR3: TGTGCCAGCAGCTCTCAAAAGACAGGGGGTTATGGCTACACCTTC. This encodes CASSSQKTGGYGYTF.

The chain joins TRBV6-1 to TRBJ2-2; D perhaps matches TRBD2 (5 bases). Germline V gene lookup returns CDR1 MNHNS and CDR2 SASEGT. The V gene lost 11 bases and the J gene lost 7 bases, with 17 bases spanning the gap. The length of the CDR3 is 13 residues. The CDR3 protein is CASSREGGGELFF. CDR3 bases: TGTGCCTCCTCGAGGGAAGGTGGCGGGGAGCTGTTTTTT.

The CDR3 DNA sequence: TGTGCCAGCTCACGGGAGCGGGAACTACGCAATGAGCAGTTCTTC. Amino acids: CASSRERELRNEQFF. The chain employs TRBV18 and TRBJ2-1; TRBD2 matches 7 bases. The germline V gene has CDR1 KGHSH and CDR2 LQKENI. This CDR3 comprises 15 residues. Losses at the gene ends were 4 bases for V and 6 bases for J; bases not matched to a gene: 9. The full variable domain, completed using reference TRBV18 and TRBJ2-1, is NAGVMQNPRHLVRRRGQEARLRCSPMKGHSHVYWYRQLPEEGLKFMVYLQKENIIDESGMPKERFSAEFPKEGPSILRIQQVVRGDSAAYFCASSRERELRNEQFFGPGTRLTVL.

The gene calls are TRBV4-1 and TRBJ1-2, with a tentative D call TRBD1 (5 bases). From germline, CDR1 is MGHRA and CDR2 YSYEKL. The CDR3 is made up of 15 amino acids. The V end lost 4 bases, the J end lost 2 bases, and 14 bases lay between the germline ends. The CDR3 region is CASSLPTGPNYGYTF. The CDR3 DNA reads as TGCGCCAGCAGCCTACCCACAGGCCCCAACTATGGCTACACCTTC.

The rearrangement joins TRBV18 to TRBJ1-2, with 7 positions matching TRBD1. The germline V gene has CDR1 KGHSH and CDR2 LQKENI. The CDR3 consists of 13 residues. V trimming: 2 bases; J trimming: 8 bases; junction bases outside the gene matches: 5. CDR3 in amino acids: CASSPWTGEGYTF. In DNA, the CDR3 is TGTGCCAGCTCACCATGGACAGGAGAAGGCTACACCTTC. Using reference TRBV18 and TRBJ1-2 for the parts outside the CDR3, the full variable domain is NAGVMQNPRHLVRRRGQEARLRCSPMKGHSHVYWYRQLPEEGLKFMVYLQKENIIDESGMPKERFSAEFPKEGPSILRIQQVVRGDSAAYFCASSPWTGEGYTFGSGTRLTVV.

This chain joins TRBV25-1 and TRBJ2-3, with 7 bases fitting TRBD2. With 6 bases clipped from V and 0 bases from J, the junction kept 9 bases outside the gene matches. The CDR3 has 16 amino acids. The V gene's germline CDR1 is MGHDK and CDR2 SYGVNS. The CDR3 nucleotides are TGTGCCAGCAGCGGGCCAAGCGGGACTAGCACAGATACGCAGTATTTT. This translates into CASSGPSGTSTDTQYF. Full variable domain (outside the CDR3, taken from reference TRBV25-1 and TRBJ2-3): EADIYQTPRYLVIGTGKKITLECSQTMGHDKMYWYQQDPGMELHLIHYSYGVNSTEKGDLSSESTVSRIRTEHFPLTLESARPSHTSQYLCASSGPSGTSTDTQYFGPGTRLTVL.

V usage is TRBV7-3 and J usage is TRBJ2-1; 10 bases fit TRBD2. The CDR3 runs to 15 residues. Germline loops: CDR1 SGHTA, CDR2 FQGTGA. J was trimmed by 7 bases and V by 1 base; bases with no gene match: 4. In nucleotides, the CDR3 is TGTGCCAGCAGCTTAATAGCGGGGGGTTATAATGAGCAGTTCTTC. It specifies CASSLIAGGYNEQFF.

The rearrangement joins TRBV11-2 to TRBJ1-1; possible D gene TRBD1, 5 bases. This CDR3 comprises 16 residues. V lost 5 bases, J lost 5 bases, and 21 bases lay in between. The germline CDR1 and CDR2 sequences are SGHAT and FQNNGV. CDR3: CASSPLAGRFLTEAFF. CDR3 in DNA: TGTGCCAGCAGCCCGCTTGCGGGACGCTTTCTAACTGAAGCTTTCTTT.